Following are 15 T cell receptor beta chains from one sample sequenced in a study of blood T cell repertoires in COVID-19. Sequenced by immunoSEQ multiplex PCR; TCRdb stores in-frame clones only, minus some. The sample contains some 250,000 clones, approximately 85% of which appear only once. Material for sequencing was peripheral blood. These receptors came from a woman aged 25 to 45 with acute or convalescent COVID-19.

V is TRBV7-2 and J is TRBJ2-1, with 11 bases identical to TRBD2. V shed 6 bases, J shed 7 bases, and the junction held 5 bases outside the gene matches. CDR3 size: 14 residues. Germline CDR1 reads SGHTA; CDR2 reads FQGNSA. CDR3 nucleotides: TGTGCCAGCAGAACTAGCGGGAGAGGTAATGAGCAGTTCTTC. Its protein product is CASRTSGRGNEQFF. Variable domain in full (rest from reference TRBV7-2 and TRBJ2-1): GAGVSQSPSNKVTEKGKDVELRCDPISGHTALYWYRQSLGQGLEFLIYFQGNSAPDKSGLPSDRFSAERTGGSVSTLTIQRTQQEDSAVYLCASRTSGRGNEQFFGPGTRLTVL.

The chain employs TRBV19 and TRBJ2-7; TRBD1 is a possible D gene (6 bases). Between the trimmed V and J ends, which lost 7 bases and 6 bases, there was a span of 16 bases. This CDR3 contains 13 residues. Germline assignment: CDR1 LNHDA and CDR2 SQIVND (reference sequence). CDR3 DNA sequence: TGTGCCAGTAACGGCGCAGGGGACGCCGAGCAGTACTTC. As protein: CASNGAGDAEQYF.

The chain is built from TRBV12-5 and TRBJ2-7; TRBD2 agrees at 14 bases. The ends lost 4 bases at V and 5 bases at J; junction bases unmatched: 16. This CDR3 is 19 amino acids long. CDR1 and CDR2 from the germline V gene are LGHNT and FRNRAP. In DNA, the CDR3 is TGTGCTAGTGGTTCCGAAAATCCGGGACTAGCGGGAGTTTTGGACGAGCAGTACTTC. Translation gives CASGSENPGLAGVLDEQYF.

In its sample, this clone was seen a few times. V and J are TRBV6-5 and TRBJ1-5; 8 positions match TRBD1. Germline V lookup: CDR1 MNHEY, CDR2 SVGAGI. This CDR3 has 16 residues. The V and J ends lost 0 bases and 6 bases, in that order; junction bases with no gene match: 7. For the CDR3, the DNA is TGTGCCAGCAGTTACTCGGGTCAGGGGGCTAGTCAGCCCCAGCATTTT. Encoded protein: CASSYSGQGASQPQHF.

The gene calls are TRBV12-3 or TRBV12-4 and TRBJ2-7, with D unclear. V was clipped by 2 bases and J by 0 bases, with 5 bases between them. This CDR3 is built from 13 residues. In nucleotides, the CDR3 is TGTGCCAGCAGTTTACACAGCTCCTACGAGCAGTACTTC. It is translated as CASSLHSSYEQYF.

This clone was seen just once. The chain uses TRBV7-2 and TRBJ2-2; 7 nucleotides line up with TRBD1. The V gene's germline CDR1 is SGHTA and CDR2 FQGNSA. Trimming took 5 bases from V and 4 from J; bases not matched to a gene: 4. This CDR3 has 14 amino acids. Here the CDR3 DNA reads TGTGCCAGCAGCGCGAACAGGGGCACCGGGGAGCTGTTTTTT. Amino acids: CASSANRGTGELFF.

This clone turned up a few times. The rearrangement links TRBV19 to TRBJ1-5; TRBD1 matches 12 bases. This CDR3 has 15 amino acids. The ends lost 3 bases at V and 16 bases at J; junction bases unmatched: 13. Germline CDR1 reads LNHDA; CDR2 reads SQIVND (reference sequence). In DNA, the CDR3 is TGTGCCAGTAGTATTTCCGGGACAGGGGGCGCAAGGGTCCATTTT. Its translation is CASSISGTGGARVHF. The whole variable domain, remainder taken from reference TRBV19 and TRBJ1-5, is DGGITQSPKYLFRKEGQNVTLSCEQNLNHDAMYWYRQDPGQGLRLIYYSQIVNDFQKGDIAEGYSVSREKKESFPLTVTSAQKNPTAFYLCASSISGTGGARVHFGDGTRLSIL.

The chain recombines TRBV11-3 with TRBJ2-7; a possible D gene is TRBD2 (5 bases). Trimming stripped 5 bases from V and 0 bases from J, with 17 bases between. The CDR3 sequence is 16 residues long. Germline CDR1 reads SGHNT; CDR2 reads YENEEA. CDR3 DNA sequence: TGTGCCAGCAGCCCAGGACGCGGGTCTCCCTCCTACGAGCAGTACTTC. It encodes CASSPGRGSPSYEQYF.

The chain is built from TRBV27 and TRBJ2-7, with 9 nucleotides matching TRBD2. The CDR3 spans 16 residues. V was clipped by 0 bases and J by 0 bases; unmatched bases: 3. CDR1 is MNHEY and CDR2 is SMNVEV in the germline V gene (reference sequence). The CDR3 coding sequence is TGTGCCAGCAGTTTATCGGGCGGGAGGGTCTCCTACGAGCAGTACTTC. It translates to CASSLSGGRVSYEQYF.

This chain uses TRBV6-1 with TRBJ1-1; a possible D gene is TRBD1 (6 bases). V dropped 0 bases and J dropped 0 bases, with 14 bases sitting between them. CDR1 and CDR2 from the germline V gene are MNHNS and SASEGT. This CDR3 contains 17 residues. The CDR3 loop is CASSEAGRGFMNTEAFF. The CDR3 DNA reads TGTGCCAGCAGTGAAGCGGGAAGGGGGTTTATGAACACTGAAGCTTTCTTT.

The V and J genes are TRBV27 and TRBJ2-1; 7 nucleotides agree with TRBD2. The CDR3 contains 14 residues. V lost 6 bases and J lost 4; bases outside the gene matches: 6. CDR1 MNHEY and CDR2 SMNVEV come from the germline V gene (reference sequence). CDR3 sequence (DNA): TGTGCCAGCAGCGTCGGGAGGTCTTACAATGAGCAGTTCTTC. Translating it yields CASSVGRSYNEQFF.

A single count supports this clone. CDR3 amino acids: CASSVVRSLKNQPQHF. CDR3 sequence (DNA): TGTGCCAGCAGCGTAGTTCGCAGTTTGAAAAATCAGCCCCAGCATTTT. The chain joins TRBV9 to TRBJ1-5; D remains ambiguous. The CDR3 covers 16 residues. Germline V gives CDR1 SGDLS, CDR2 YYNGEE. With 0 bases removed from V and 4 bases from J, the gap between germline ends came to 14 bases.

The CDR3 DNA sequence: TGTGCCAGCAGCCCCGAGAAAAACACAGATACGCAGTATTTT. It is translated as CASSPEKNTDTQYF. V usage is TRBV25-1 and J usage is TRBJ2-3; D gene uncertain. The V and J ends lost 6 bases and 2 bases respectively, with 12 bases between them. The germline V gene encodes CDR1 MGHDK and CDR2 SYGVNS. This CDR3 is built from 14 residues.

CDR3 DNA: TGTGCCTGGGACAGGGGTTCCACTGAAGCTTTCTTT. Translating it yields CAWDRGSTEAFF. The chain has TRBV30 and TRBJ1-1, with 8 bases identical to TRBD1. With 5 bases clipped from V and 4 bases from J, the junction kept 3 bases outside the gene matches. The CDR3 spans 12 residues. Germline V gene sequence: CDR1 GTSNPN, CDR2 SVGIG (reference sequence).

J is TRBJ1-1 and V is TRBV19; D is undetermined. Germline V gene sequence: CDR1 LNHDA, CDR2 SQIVND (reference sequence). The CDR3 sequence is 11 residues long. V lost 8 bases and J 7 bases, leaving 11 bases between the germline ends. In DNA form, the CDR3 reads TGTGCCAGTGCGGCGACCTATGAAGCTTTCTTT. This gives the protein CASAATYEAFF.